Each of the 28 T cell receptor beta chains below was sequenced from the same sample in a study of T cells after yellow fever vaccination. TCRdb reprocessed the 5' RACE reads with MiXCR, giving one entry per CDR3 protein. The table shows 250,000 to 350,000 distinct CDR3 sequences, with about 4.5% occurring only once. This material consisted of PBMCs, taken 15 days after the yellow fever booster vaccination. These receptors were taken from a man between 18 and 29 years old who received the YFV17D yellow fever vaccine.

CDR3 amino acids: CASSLSQGPQPQHF. CDR3 DNA sequence: TGTGCCAGCAGTTTGTCCCAGGGCCCGCAGCCCCAGCATTTT. The chain has TRBV27 and TRBJ1-5, with D maybe TRBD1 (5 bases). Trimming removed 3 bases at V and 7 bases at J, with 13 bases between. Germline values: CDR1 MNHEY, CDR2 SMNVEV (reference sequence). This CDR3 is 14 amino acids long.

The CDR3, as DNA: TGCAGTGCTAGAAGCGGGTTCGGGGAGCTGTTTTTT. Translating gives CSARSGFGELFF. The genes are TRBV20-1 and TRBJ2-2; a possible D gene is TRBD2 (6 bases). The CDR3 is 12 residues long. V gave up 2 bases and J gave up 7 bases, with 8 bases separating them. The germline CDR1 and CDR2 sequences are DFQATT and SNEGSKA (reference sequence).

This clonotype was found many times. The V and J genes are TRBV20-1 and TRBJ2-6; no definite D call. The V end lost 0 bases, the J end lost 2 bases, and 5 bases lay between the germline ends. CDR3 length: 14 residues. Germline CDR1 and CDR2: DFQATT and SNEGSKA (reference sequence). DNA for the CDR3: TGCAGTGCTAGAGAGGCAGCTGGGGCCAACGTCCTGACTTTC. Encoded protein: CSAREAAGANVLTF.

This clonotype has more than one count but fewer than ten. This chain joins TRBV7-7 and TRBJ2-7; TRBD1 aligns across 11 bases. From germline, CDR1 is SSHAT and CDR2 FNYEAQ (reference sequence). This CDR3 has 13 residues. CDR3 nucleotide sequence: TGTGCTAGCAGCGGGACAGGGGGCTACGAGCAGTACGTC. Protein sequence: CASSGTGGYEQYV.

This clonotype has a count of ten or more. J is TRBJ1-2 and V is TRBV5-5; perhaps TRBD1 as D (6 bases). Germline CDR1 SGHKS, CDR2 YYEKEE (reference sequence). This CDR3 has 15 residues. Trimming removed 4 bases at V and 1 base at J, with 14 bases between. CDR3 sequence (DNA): TGTGCCAGCAGCCGGGGCCAGGGGATTAACTATGGCTACACCTTC. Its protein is CASSRGQGINYGYTF.

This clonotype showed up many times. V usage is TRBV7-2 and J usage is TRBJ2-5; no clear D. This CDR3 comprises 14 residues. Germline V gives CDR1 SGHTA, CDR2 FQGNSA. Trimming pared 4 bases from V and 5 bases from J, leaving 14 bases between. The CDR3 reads CASSSRVLEETQYF. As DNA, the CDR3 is TGTGCCAGCAGCTCGCGTGTGCTGGAGGAGACCCAGTACTTC.

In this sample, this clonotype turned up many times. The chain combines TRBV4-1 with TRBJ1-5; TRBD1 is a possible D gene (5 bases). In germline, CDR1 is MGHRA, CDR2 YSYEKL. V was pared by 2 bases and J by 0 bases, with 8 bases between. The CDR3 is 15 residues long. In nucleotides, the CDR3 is TGCGCCAGCAGCCAACGCAGGGTTAGCAATCAGCCCCAGCATTTT. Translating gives CASSQRRVSNQPQHF.

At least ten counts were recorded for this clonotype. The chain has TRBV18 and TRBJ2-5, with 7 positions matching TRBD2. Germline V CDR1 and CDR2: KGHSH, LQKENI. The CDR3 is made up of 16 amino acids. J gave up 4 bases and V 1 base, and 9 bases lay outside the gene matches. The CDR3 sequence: CASSPLPGGWRETQYF. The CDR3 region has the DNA TGTGCCAGCTCACCACTCCCGGGGGGATGGAGAGAGACCCAGTACTTC.

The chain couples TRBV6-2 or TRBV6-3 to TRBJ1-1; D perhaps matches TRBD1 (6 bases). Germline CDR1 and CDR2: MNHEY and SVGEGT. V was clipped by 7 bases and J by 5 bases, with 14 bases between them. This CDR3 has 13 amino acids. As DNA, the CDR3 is TGTGCCAGCACCCAGGGGTTTCGGACTGAAGCTTTCTTT. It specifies CASTQGFRTEAFF.

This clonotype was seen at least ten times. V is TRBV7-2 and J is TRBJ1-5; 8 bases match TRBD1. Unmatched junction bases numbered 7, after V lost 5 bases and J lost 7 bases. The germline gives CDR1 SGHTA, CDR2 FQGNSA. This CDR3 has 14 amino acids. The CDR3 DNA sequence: TGTGCCAGCAGCACCGACAGGGGTACACAGCCCCAGCATTTT. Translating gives CASSTDRGTQPQHF.

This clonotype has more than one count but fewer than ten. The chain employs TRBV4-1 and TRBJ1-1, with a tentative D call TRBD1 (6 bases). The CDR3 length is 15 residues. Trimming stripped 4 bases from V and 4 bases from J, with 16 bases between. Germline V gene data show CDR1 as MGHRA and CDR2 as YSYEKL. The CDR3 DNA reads TGCGCCAGCAGCCGAGAACCAGGGGACCTCACTGAAGCTTTCTTT. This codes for CASSREPGDLTEAFF.

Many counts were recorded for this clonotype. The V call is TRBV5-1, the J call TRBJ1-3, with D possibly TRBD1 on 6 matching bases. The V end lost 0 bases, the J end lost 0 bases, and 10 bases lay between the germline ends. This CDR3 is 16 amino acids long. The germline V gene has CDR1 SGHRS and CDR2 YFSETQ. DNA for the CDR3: TGCGCCAGCAGCTTGGTTACAGGGACCTCTGGAAACACCATATATTTT. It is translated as CASSLVTGTSGNTIYF. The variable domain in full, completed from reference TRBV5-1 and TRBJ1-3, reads KAGVTQTPRYLIKTRGQQVTLSCSPISGHRSVSWYQQTPGQGLQFLFEYFSETQRNKGNFPGRFSGRQFSNSRSEMNVSTLELGDSALYLCASSLVTGTSGNTIYFGEGSWLTVV.

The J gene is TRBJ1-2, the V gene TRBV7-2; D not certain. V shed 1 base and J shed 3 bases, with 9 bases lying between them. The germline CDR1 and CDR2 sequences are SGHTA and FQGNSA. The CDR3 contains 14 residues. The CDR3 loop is CASSLGGYDYGYTF. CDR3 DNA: TGTGCCAGCAGCTTAGGGGGTTATGACTATGGCTACACCTTC. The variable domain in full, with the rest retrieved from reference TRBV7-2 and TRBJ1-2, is GAGVSQSPSNKVTEKGKDVELRCDPISGHTALYWYRQSLGQGLEFLIYFQGNSAPDKSGLPSDRFSAERTGGSVSTLTIQRTQQEDSAVYLCASSLGGYDYGYTFGSGTRLTVV.

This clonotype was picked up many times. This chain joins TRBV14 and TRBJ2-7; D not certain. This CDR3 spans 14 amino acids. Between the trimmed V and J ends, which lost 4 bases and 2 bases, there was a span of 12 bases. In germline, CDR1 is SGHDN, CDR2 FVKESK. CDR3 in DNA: TGTGCCAGCAGCCTTGCTCTACCGACCTACGAGCAGTACTTC. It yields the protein CASSLALPTYEQYF.

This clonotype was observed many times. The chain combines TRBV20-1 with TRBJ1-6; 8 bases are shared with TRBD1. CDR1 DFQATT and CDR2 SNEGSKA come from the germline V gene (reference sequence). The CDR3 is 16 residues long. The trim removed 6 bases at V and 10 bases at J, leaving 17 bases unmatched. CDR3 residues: CSAFSRQGMSWSPLHF. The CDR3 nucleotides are TGCAGTGCCTTTTCCCGACAGGGGATGAGTTGGTCACCCCTCCACTTT.

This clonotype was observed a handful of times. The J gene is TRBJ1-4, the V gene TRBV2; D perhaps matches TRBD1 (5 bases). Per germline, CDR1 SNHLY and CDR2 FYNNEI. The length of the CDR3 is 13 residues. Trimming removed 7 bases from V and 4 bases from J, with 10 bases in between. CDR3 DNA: TGTGCCAGCACGAGGGACCTTAATGAAAAACTGTTTTTT. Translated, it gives CASTRDLNEKLFF.

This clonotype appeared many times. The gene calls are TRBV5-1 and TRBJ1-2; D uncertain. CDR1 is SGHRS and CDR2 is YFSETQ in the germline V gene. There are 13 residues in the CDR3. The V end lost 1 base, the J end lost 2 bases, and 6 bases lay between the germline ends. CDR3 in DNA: TGCGCCAGCAGCTTGCAATGGAACTATGGCTACACCTTC. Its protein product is CASSLQWNYGYTF.

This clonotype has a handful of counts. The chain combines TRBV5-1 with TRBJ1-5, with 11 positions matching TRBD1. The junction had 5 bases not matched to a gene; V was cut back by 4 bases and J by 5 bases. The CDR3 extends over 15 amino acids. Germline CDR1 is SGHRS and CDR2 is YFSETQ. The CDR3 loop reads CASSPDRGQDQPQHF. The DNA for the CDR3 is TGCGCCAGCAGCCCGGACAGGGGGCAAGATCAGCCCCAGCATTTT.

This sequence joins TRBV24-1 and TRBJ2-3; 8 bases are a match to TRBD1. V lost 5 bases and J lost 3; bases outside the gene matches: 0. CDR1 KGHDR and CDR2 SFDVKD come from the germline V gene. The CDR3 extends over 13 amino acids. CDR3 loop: CATSGDRTDTQYF. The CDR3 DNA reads TGTGCCACCAGTGGGGACAGGACAGATACGCAGTATTTT.

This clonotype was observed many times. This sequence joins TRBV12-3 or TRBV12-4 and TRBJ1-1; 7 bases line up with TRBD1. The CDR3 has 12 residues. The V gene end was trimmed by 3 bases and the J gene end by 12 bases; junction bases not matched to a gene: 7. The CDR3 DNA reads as TGTGCCAGCAGTTTCTCGGACAGGATTACTTTCTTT. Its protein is CASSFSDRITFF.

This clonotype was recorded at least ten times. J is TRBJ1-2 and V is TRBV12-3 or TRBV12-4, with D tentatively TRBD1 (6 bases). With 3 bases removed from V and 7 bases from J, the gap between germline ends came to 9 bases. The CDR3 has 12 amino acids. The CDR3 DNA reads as TGTGCCAGCAGTTTCGAGGGGGGTGGCTACACCTTC. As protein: CASSFEGGGYTF.

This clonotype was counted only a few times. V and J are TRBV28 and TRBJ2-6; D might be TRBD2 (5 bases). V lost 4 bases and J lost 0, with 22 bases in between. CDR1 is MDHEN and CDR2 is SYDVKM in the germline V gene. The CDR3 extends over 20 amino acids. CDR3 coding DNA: TGTGCCAGCAGTTCCCTCCTGACCCGGGGAATACGCTCTGGGGCCAACGTCCTGACTTTC. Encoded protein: CASSSLLTRGIRSGANVLTF.

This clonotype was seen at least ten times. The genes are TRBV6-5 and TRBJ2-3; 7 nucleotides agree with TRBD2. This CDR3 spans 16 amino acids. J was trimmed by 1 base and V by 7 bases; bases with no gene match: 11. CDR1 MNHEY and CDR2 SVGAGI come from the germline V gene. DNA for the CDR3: TGTGCCAGCACCAACGGACTAGTTGGAGGCACAGATACGCAGTATTTT. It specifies CASTNGLVGGTDTQYF.

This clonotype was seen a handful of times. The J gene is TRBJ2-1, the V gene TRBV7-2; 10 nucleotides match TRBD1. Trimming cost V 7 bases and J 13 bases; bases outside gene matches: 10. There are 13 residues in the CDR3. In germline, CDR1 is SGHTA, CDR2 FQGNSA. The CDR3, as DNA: TGTGCCAGCACCCCTCGGGGACAGGGGAAACAGTTCTTC. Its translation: CASTPRGQGKQFF.

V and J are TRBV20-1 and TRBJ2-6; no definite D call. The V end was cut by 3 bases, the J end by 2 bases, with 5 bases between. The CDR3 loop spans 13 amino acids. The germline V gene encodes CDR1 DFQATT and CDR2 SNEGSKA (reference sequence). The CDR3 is CSARSAGANVLTF. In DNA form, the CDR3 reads TGCAGTGCTAGGTCGGCTGGGGCCAACGTCCTGACTTTC.

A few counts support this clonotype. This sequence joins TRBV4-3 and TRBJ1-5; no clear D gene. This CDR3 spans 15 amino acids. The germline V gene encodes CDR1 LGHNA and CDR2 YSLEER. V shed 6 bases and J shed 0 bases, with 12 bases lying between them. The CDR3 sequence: CASRKTVYSNQPQHF. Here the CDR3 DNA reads TGCGCCAGCAGAAAGACGGTATATAGCAATCAGCCCCAGCATTTT.

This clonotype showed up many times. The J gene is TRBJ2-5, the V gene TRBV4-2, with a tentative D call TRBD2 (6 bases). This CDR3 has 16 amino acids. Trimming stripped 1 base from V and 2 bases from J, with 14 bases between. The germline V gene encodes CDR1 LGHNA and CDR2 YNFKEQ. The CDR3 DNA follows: TGTGCCAGCAGCCAAGTGGGGGGTCGGGAGCAAGAGACCCAGTACTTC. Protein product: CASSQVGGREQETQYF.

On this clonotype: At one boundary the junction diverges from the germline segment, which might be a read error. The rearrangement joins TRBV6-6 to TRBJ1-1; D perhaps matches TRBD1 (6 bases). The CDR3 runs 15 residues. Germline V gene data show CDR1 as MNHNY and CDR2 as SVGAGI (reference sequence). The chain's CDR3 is CASSEPDSGNTEAVF. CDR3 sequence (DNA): TGTGCCAGCAGCGAACCGGACAGTGGGAACACTGAAGCTGTCTTT.